This TCR beta chain was captured by sequencing in a study of T cell responses to AZD1222 COVID-19 vaccine. Study-wide results and caveats: Donors were mostly white British, more females; clonal diversity possibly underestimated. It was only after the peak T cell response that any repertoires were sampled. Regions 160-218 and 743-854 held dominance among vaccine-associated CD4 TCRs, which spanned spike.

CDR1 and CDR2 from the germline V gene are GTSNPN and SVGIG (reference sequence). Trimming removed 8 bases from V and 0 bases from J; junction bases left unmatched: 9. The CDR3 consists of 14 residues. Regarding this clone: What it binds is unknown.

Second-dose intervals near 4 or 12 weeks were combined. TCRdb's table, derived via immunoSEQ multiplex PCR, lists solely in-frame clones and lacks some. The sample yields about 81,000 clones, 90% seen once. This chain joins TRBV30 and TRBJ1-1; 7 positions match TRBD1. The source of this sequence is an adult who received the AZD1222 COVID-19 vaccine. Sequencing was performed on peripheral blood, taken 28 days after the second AZD1222 dose. For the CDR3, the DNA is TGTGCCGGACGACAGGGTAAGGTGAACACTGAAGCTTTCTTT. Its translation is CAGRQGKVNTEAFF.